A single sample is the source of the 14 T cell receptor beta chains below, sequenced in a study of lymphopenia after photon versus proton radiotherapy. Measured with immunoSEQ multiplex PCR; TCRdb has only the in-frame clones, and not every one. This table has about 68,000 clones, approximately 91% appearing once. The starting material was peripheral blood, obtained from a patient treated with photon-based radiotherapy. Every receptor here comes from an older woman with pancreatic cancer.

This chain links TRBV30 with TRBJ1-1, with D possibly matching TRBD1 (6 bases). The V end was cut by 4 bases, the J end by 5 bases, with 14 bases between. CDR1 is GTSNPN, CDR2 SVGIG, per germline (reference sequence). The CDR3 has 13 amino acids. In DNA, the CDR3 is TGTGCCTGGATTCCTACAGGGTGGACTGAAGCTTTCTTT. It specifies CAWIPTGWTEAFF.

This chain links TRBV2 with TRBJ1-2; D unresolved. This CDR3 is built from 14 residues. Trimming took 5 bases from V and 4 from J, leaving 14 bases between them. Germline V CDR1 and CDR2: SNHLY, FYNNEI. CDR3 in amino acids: CASSPLINSYGYTF. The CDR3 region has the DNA TGTGCCAGCAGTCCTCTGATTAACAGCTATGGCTACACCTTC.

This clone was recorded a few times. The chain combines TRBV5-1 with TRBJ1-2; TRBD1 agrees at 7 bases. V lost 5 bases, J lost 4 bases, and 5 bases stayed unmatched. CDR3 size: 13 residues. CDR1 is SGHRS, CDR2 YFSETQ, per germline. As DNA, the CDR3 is TGCGCCAGCAGTACCGGGACAGCCTATGGCTACACCTTC. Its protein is CASSTGTAYGYTF.

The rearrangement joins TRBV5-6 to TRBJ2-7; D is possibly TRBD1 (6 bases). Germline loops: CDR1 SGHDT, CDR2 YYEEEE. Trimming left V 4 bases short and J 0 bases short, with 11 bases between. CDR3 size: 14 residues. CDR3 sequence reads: CASSTGHSSYEQYF. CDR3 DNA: TGTGCCAGCAGCACGGGACATAGCTCCTACGAGCAGTACTTC.

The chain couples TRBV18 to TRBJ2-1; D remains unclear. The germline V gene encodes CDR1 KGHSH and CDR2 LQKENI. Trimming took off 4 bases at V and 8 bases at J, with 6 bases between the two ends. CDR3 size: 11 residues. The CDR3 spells CASSLWDEQFF. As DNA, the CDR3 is TGTGCCAGCTCACTCTGGGATGAGCAGTTCTTC.

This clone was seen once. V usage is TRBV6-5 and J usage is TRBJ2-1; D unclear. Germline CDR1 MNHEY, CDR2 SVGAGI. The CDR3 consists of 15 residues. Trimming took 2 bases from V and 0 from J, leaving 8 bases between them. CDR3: CASSYVRASYNEQFF. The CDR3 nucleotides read TGTGCCAGCAGTTACGTACGGGCCTCCTACAATGAGCAGTTCTTC.

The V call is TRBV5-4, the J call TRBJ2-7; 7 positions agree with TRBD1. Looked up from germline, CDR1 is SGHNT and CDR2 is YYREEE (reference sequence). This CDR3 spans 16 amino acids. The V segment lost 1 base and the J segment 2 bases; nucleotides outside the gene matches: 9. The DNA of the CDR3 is TGTGCCAGCAGCTTGCCCCCCGGGACAGCGGCCTACGAGCAGTACTTC. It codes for CASSLPPGTAAYEQYF. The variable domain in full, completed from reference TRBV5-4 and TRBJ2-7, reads ETGVTQSPTHLIKTRGQQVTLRCSSQSGHNTVSWYQQALGQGPQFIFQYYREEENGRGNFPPRFSGLQFPNYSSELNVNALELDDSALYLCASSLPPGTAAYEQYFGPGTRLTVT.

CDR3 in amino acids: CASSPRSNTGELFF. CDR3 DNA: TGTGCCAGCAGCCCCCGATCAAACACCGGGGAGCTGTTTTTT. The chain is built from TRBV7-2 and TRBJ2-2, with unresolved D. This CDR3 spans 14 amino acids. With 5 bases removed from V and 2 bases from J, the gap between germline ends came to 9 bases. Germline CDR1 reads SGHTA; CDR2 reads FQGNSA. Looking up the rest from reference TRBV7-2 and TRBJ2-2 gives the full variable domain: GAGVSQSPSNKVTEKGKDVELRCDPISGHTALYWYRQSLGQGLEFLIYFQGNSAPDKSGLPSDRFSAERTGGSVSTLTIQRTQQEDSAVYLCASSPRSNTGELFFGEGSRLTVL.

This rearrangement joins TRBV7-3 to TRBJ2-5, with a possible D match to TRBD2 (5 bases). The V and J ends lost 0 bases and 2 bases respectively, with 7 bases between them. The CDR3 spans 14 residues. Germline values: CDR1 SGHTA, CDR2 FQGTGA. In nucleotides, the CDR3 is TGTGCCAGCAGCTTAACCCAGCGGCAAGAGACCCAGTACTTC. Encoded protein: CASSLTQRQETQYF.

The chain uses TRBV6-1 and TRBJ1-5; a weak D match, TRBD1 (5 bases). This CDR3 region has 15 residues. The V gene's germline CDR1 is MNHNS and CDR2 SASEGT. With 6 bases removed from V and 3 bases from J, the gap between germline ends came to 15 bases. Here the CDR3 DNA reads TGTGCCAGCAGGGTACAGGAGGTCCACAATCAGCCCCAGCATTTT. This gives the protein CASRVQEVHNQPQHF.

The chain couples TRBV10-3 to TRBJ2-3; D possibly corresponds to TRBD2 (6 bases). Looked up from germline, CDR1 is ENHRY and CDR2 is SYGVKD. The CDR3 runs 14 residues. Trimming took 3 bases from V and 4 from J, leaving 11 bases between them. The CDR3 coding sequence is TGTGCCATCAGTGAACCAGGGACTGCAGATACGCAGTATTTT. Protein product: CAISEPGTADTQYF.

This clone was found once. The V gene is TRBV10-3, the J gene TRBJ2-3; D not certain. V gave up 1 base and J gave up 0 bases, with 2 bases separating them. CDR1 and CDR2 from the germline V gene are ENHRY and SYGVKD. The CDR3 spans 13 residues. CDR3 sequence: CAISEYSTDTQYF. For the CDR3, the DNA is TGTGCCATCAGTGAGTACAGCACAGATACGCAGTATTTT.

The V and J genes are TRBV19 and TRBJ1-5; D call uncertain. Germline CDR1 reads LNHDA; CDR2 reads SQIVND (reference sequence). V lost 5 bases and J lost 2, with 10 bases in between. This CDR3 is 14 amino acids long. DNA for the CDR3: TGTGCCAGTAGTCTAATGAACCGCAATCAGCCCCAGCATTTT. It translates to CASSLMNRNQPQHF.

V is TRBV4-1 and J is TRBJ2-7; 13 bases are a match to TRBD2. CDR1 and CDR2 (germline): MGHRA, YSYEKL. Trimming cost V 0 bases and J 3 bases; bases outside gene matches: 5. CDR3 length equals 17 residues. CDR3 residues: CASSQDQTSGRLYEQYF. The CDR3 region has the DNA TGCGCCAGCAGCCAAGACCAGACTAGCGGGAGGCTCTACGAGCAGTACTTC.